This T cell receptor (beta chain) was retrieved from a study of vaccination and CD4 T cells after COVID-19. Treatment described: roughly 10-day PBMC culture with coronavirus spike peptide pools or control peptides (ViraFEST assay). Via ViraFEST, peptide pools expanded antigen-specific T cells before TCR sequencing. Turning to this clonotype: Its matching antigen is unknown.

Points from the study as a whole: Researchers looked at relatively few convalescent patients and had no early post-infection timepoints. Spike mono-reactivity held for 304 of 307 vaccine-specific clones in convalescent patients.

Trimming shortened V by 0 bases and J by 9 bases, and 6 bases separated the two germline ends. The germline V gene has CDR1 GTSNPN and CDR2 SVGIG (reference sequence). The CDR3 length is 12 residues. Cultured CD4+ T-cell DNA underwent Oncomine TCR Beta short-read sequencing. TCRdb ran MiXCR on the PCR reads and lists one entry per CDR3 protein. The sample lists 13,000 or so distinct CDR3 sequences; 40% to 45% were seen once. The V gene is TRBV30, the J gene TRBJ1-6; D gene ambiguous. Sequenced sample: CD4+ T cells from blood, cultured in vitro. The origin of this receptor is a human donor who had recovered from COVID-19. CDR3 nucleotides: TGTGCCTGGAGTGTAGTAGCTTCACCCCTCCACTTT. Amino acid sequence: CAWSVVASPLHF.